This T cell receptor beta chain was obtained from a study of tumor-infiltrating lymphocytes in primary liver carcinoma. Total RNA amounting to around 450 ng was the source from which TCR beta cDNA was made with a constant-region primer. Three rounds of nested multiplex PCR with slightly modified ARM-PCR produced TCR beta libraries. The study ran its first two PCR rounds for around 10 cycles each, using TRBV1-TRBV30 forward primers and a C-beta reverse primer. TCRdb processed the multiplex PCR reads anew with MiXCR; each CDR3 protein has one entry. The data hold 300,000 to 400,000 distinct CDR3 sequences, with approximately 65% observed a single time. Trimming left V 0 bases short and J 6 bases short, with 13 bases between. Germline V gives CDR1 SGHNT, CDR2 YYREEE (reference sequence). The CDR3 runs to 14 residues. A remark on this clonotype: What it recognizes is unknown.

They got blood RNA out of unsorted whole blood and also pulled out germline DNA. Findings and limits, study-wide: Blood trailed tumors significantly in top-250-clone fraction (p = 0.039).

The source is a man aged 40-49 years with primary liver carcinoma and hepatitis B virus infection. What was sequenced was peripheral blood. The V gene is TRBV5-4, the J gene TRBJ2-7; D might be TRBD2 (6 bases). CDR3 in amino acids: CASSLDVEGGEQYF. As DNA, the CDR3 is TGTGCCAGCAGCTTGGATGTCGAGGGAGGCGAGCAGTACTTC.